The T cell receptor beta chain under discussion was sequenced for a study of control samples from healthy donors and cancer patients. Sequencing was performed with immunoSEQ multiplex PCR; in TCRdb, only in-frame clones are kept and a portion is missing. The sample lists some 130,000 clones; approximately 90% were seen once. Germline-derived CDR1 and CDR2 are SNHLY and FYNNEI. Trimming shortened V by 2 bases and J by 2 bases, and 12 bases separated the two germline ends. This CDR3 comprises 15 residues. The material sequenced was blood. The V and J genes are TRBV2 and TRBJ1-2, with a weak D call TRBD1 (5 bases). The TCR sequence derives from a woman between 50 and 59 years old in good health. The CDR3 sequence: CASSERQGGNYGYTF. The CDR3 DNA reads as TGTGCCAGCAGTGAACGGCAGGGAGGGAACTATGGCTACACCTTC.